The clone carrying this T cell receptor (beta chain) was counted a few times. Antigen: not known. Use of 60 Vbeta and 13 Jbeta primers characterized the PCR. Produced via immunoSEQ multiplex PCR; TCRdb's table is partial and in-frame only. The data contain fewer than 50,000 clones, around 58% of them singletons. This CDR3 contains 15 residues. V dropped 1 base and J dropped 0 bases, with 9 bases sitting between them. Per the germline V gene, CDR1 is SGHVS and CDR2 is FQNEAQ. This sample was taken from a study of cytomegalovirus exposure and HLA in healthy donors. Study conclusions and caveats: According to a later analysis, most TCR beta chains associated with CMV appeared HLA-restricted. Highly shared sequence variants in one cluster were likely a sequencing artifact.

The material sequenced was PBMCs. The rearrangement uses TRBV7-8 and TRBJ1-1, with D possibly TRBD1 on 5 matching bases. The TCR originated in a man in his 60s in good health and CMV-seropositive. The CDR3 bases are TGTGCCAGCAGCTTAGGGGGGGTTATGAACACTGAAGCTTTCTTT. This codes for CASSLGGVMNTEAFF. The variable domain in full, completed from reference TRBV7-8 and TRBJ1-1, reads GAGVSQSPRYKVAKRGQDVALRCDPISGHVSLFWYQQALGQGPEFLTYFQNEAQLDKSGLPSDRFFAERPEGSVSTLKIQRTQQEDSAVYLCASSLGGVMNTEAFFGQGTRLTVV.